What follows is one T cell receptor beta chain and its context. The same CDR3 can be traced to other DNA sequences in this sample. This record belongs to a study of blood T cell repertoires in COVID-19. TCRdb's copy holds only in-frame clones and misses some; the assay was immunoSEQ multiplex PCR. Of over 200,000 clones in the sample, around four fifths are singletons; the top ten hold 15% to 20%. J lost 5 bases, V lost 6 bases, and 7 bases had no gene match. CDR1 and CDR2 (germline): LNHDA, SQIVND (reference sequence). The CDR3 length is 14 residues. This receptor was taken from a woman of 80 years or more with active or convalescent COVID-19. The chain couples TRBV19 to TRBJ1-1; 9 positions agree with TRBD1. Sequencing was carried out using peripheral blood. The DNA for the CDR3 is TGTGCCAGTAGCTTACAGGGGGCGCGGACTGAAGCTTTCTTT. Protein product: CASSLQGARTEAFF.